Each of the 8 T cell receptor beta chains below was sequenced from the same sample in a study of T cells in Graves' hyperthyroidism and ophthalmopathy. Amplification of TCR beta CDR3 regions used RNA as the template. A first-round RT-PCR of the TCR CDR3 used the HTBI primer set. MiXCR was run by TCRdb on the multiplex PCR reads, yielding one entry per CDR3 protein. The table lists around 690,000 distinct CDR3 sequences, 15% to 20% of them singletons. Sequenced sample: blood. The receptors were sampled from a man between 50 and 59 years old with Graves' hyperthyroidism.

This clonotype was seen a few times. The chain carries TRBV14 and TRBJ2-5, with D hard to call. The V end was cut by 0 bases, the J end by 2 bases, with 4 bases between. Per germline, CDR1 SGHDN and CDR2 FVKESK. The CDR3 loop spans 13 amino acids. CDR3 coding DNA: TGTGCCAGCAGCCAAGACTTACAAGAGACCCAGTACTTC. Translated, it gives CASSQDLQETQYF.

This chain links TRBV7-9 with TRBJ2-5, with a tentative D call TRBD1 (6 bases). CDR3 size: 14 residues. CDR1 SEHNR and CDR2 FQNEAQ come from the germline V gene (reference sequence). V lost 6 bases and J lost 2, with 13 bases in between. As DNA, the CDR3 is TGTGCCAGCAGTTCCTGGACAGCGCAAGAGACCCAGTACTTC. Its protein product is CASSSWTAQETQYF.

The chain couples TRBV19 to TRBJ2-7, with 12 bases aligning to TRBD1. V gave up 4 bases and J gave up 3 bases; unmatched junction bases: 4. The CDR3 spans 15 residues. Germline V gene sequence: CDR1 LNHDA, CDR2 SQIVND (reference sequence). The CDR3 here is CASSSGTGGNYEQYF. As DNA, the CDR3 is TGTGCCAGTAGTAGCGGGACAGGGGGCAACTACGAGCAGTACTTC.

The rearrangement links TRBV18 to TRBJ1-4; a weak D match, TRBD1 (5 bases). The CDR3 extends over 15 amino acids. V lost 2 bases, J lost 6 bases, and 13 bases lay in between. From germline, CDR1 is KGHSH and CDR2 LQKENI. CDR3 protein: CASSPNQGLDEKLFF. The CDR3 region has the DNA TGTGCCAGCTCACCAAATCAGGGTCTCGATGAAAAACTGTTTTTT.

Many counts were recorded for this clonotype. V is TRBV12-3 or TRBV12-4 and J is TRBJ1-5, with 9 bases aligning to TRBD1. There are 15 residues in the CDR3. With 5 bases clipped from V and 4 bases from J, the junction kept 6 bases outside the gene matches. CDR3 in DNA: TGTGCCAGCAGTGACCGGACAGGGGCTAATCAGCCCCAGCATTTT. This encodes CASSDRTGANQPQHF.

This clonotype has only a few counts. The gene calls are TRBV3-1 and TRBJ2-7, with no clear D. Germline CDR1 LGHDT, CDR2 YNNKEL (reference sequence). V was shortened by 0 bases and J by 2 bases, with 11 bases between the two germline ends. The CDR3 extends over 15 amino acids. The CDR3 loop reads CASSQDFDTAYEQYF. DNA of the CDR3: TGTGCCAGCAGCCAAGATTTCGACACCGCCTACGAGCAGTACTTC.

This clonotype was observed a handful of times. The chain carries TRBV7-9 and TRBJ1-2; a weak D match, TRBD1 (5 bases). The CDR3 covers 15 residues. Trimming took off 5 bases at V and 3 bases at J, with 16 bases between the two ends. Germline V lookup: CDR1 SEHNR, CDR2 FQNEAQ (reference sequence). CDR3 in amino acids: CASSLLGARDYGYTF. The CDR3 DNA reads TGTGCCAGCAGCCTTTTAGGGGCCAGGGACTATGGCTACACCTTC. The whole variable domain, remainder taken from reference TRBV7-9 and TRBJ1-2, is DTGVSQNPRHKITKRGQNVTFRCDPISEHNRLYWYRQTLGQGPEFLTYFQNEAQLEKSRLLSDRFSAERPKGSFSTLEIQRTEQGDSAMYLCASSLLGARDYGYTFGSGTRLTVV.

This clonotype was observed many times. J is TRBJ2-7 and V is TRBV20-1, with 8 nucleotides matching TRBD2. CDR3 size: 12 residues. Germline loops: CDR1 DFQATT, CDR2 SNEGSKA (reference sequence). The junction had 8 bases not matched to a gene; V was cut back by 7 bases and J by 6 bases. The CDR3 region has the DNA TGCAGTGTTCAGACTAGCGATTTCGAGCAGTACTTC. As protein: CSVQTSDFEQYF.